The T cell receptor beta chain under discussion was sequenced for a study of blood T cell repertoires in COVID-19. Study context: PBMCs, B-cell-depleted T cells, or T cells provided the cDNA or gDNA that made up the material.

Methods used by the authors: Using reference gene primer amplification, nucleated cell counts were estimated. Clones were sequenced by immunoSEQ multiplex PCR, and TCRdb holds only the in-frame ones, with some missing. For V, J and clone size, that table is used; D and trimming come from the DNA. The sample has roughly 300,000 clones, about 81% seen once; the top ten hold approximately 1.5%. Seattle researchers signed up patients amid active infection and tracked them longitudinally. This CDR3 is built from 16 residues. Germline lookup yields CDR1 LNHDA and CDR2 SQIVND (reference sequence). Trimming took off 5 bases at V and 3 bases at J, with 17 bases between the two ends.

This receptor was taken from a human donor with COVID-19, enrolled during active disease. The donor label of this sample is uncertain. Sequenced: peripheral blood. The chain employs TRBV19 and TRBJ1-5; TRBD1 might be the D (6 bases). In nucleotides, the CDR3 is TGTGCCAGTAGTGTGGGGGGGGGCCCCAACAATCAGCCCCAGCATTTT. Its translation: CASSVGGGPNNQPQHF.